These 27 T cell receptor beta chains were all obtained from the same sample, sequenced in a study of blood T cell repertoires in COVID-19. Clones were sequenced by immunoSEQ multiplex PCR, and TCRdb holds only the in-frame ones, with some missing. The repertoire has 300,000 to 400,000 clones, over 85% of them found once; the top ten carry around 2.7%. The sample consisted of PBMCs or T cells enriched from blood (not recorded which). The source of these receptors is a man in his 60s who had recovered from COVID-19.

The rearrangement joins TRBV6-2 or TRBV6-3 to TRBJ2-1; TRBD2 aligns across 8 bases. J lost 4 bases, V lost 4 bases, and 9 bases had no gene match. There are 16 residues in the CDR3. CDR1 MNHEY and CDR2 SVGEGT come from the germline V gene. CDR3 DNA sequence: TGTGCCAGCAGTTTCTTCGGGGGGGCCGATTACAATGAGCAGTTCTTC. Residues: CASSFFGGADYNEQFF.

The chain combines TRBV2 with TRBJ2-2; 12 nucleotides align to TRBD1. Unmatched junction bases numbered 5, after V lost 6 bases and J lost 6 bases. CDR3 length equals 15 residues. CDR1 and CDR2 from the germline V gene are SNHLY and FYNNEI. The CDR3 DNA reads as TGTGCCAGCAGCCCCGGGACAGGGGGCTCCGGGGAGCTGTTTTTT. Its translation: CASSPGTGGSGELFF.

J is TRBJ1-2 and V is TRBV12-3 or TRBV12-4; D gene unclear. This CDR3 is 12 amino acids long. Trimming left V 4 bases short and J 8 bases short, with 11 bases between. CDR3 sequence (DNA): TGTGCCAGCAGTTATAACAGACGCGGCTACACCTTC. Residues: CASSYNRRGYTF.

The count of this clone is one. V usage is TRBV6-5 and J usage is TRBJ1-5, with D perhaps matching TRBD1 (6 bases). The CDR3 sequence is 14 residues long. Trimming removed 6 bases from V and 3 bases from J, with 12 bases in between. The V gene's germline CDR1 is MNHEY and CDR2 SVGAGI. The CDR3 is CASSRGSLNQPQHF. The CDR3 DNA reads as TGTGCCAGCAGCAGGGGAAGTCTCAATCAGCCCCAGCATTTT.

Turning to this clone: In the same sample, other DNA sequences code for this CDR3. This chain connects TRBV5-4 to TRBJ1-5, with D unclear. Looked up from germline, CDR1 is SGHNT and CDR2 is YYREEE (reference sequence). V was trimmed by 0 bases and J by 4 bases, leaving 5 bases between them. The CDR3 consists of 13 residues. CDR3 sequence (DNA): TGTGCCAGCAGCTTGGGGCTTAATCAGCCCCAGCATTTT. Its protein is CASSLGLNQPQHF.

The CDR3 loop reads CASQNGLRGRDEKLFF. The CDR3 DNA reads TGTGCCAGCCAAAACGGCCTCAGGGGGCGGGATGAAAAACTGTTTTTT. The chain recombines TRBV28 with TRBJ1-4; 8 bases align to TRBD1. This CDR3 has 16 amino acids. J lost 6 bases, V lost 8 bases, and 14 bases had no gene match. CDR1 MDHEN and CDR2 SYDVKM come from the germline V gene.

The rearrangement joins TRBV6-6 to TRBJ2-7, with unresolved D. In germline, CDR1 is MNHNY, CDR2 SVGAGI (reference sequence). The CDR3 length is 13 residues. V lost 1 base and J 5 bases, leaving 9 bases between the germline ends. CDR3 sequence: CASSYLSEDEQYF. The CDR3 region has the DNA TGTGCCAGCAGTTACTTGTCAGAAGACGAGCAGTACTTC.

This sequence joins TRBV7-6 and TRBJ2-7; TRBD1 aligns across 10 bases. This CDR3 is 14 amino acids long. The germline gives CDR1 SGHVS, CDR2 FNYEAQ. Germline trimming cut 5 bases from V and 6 bases from J; bases unmatched to any gene: 7. CDR3 in amino acids: CASSARDRGPEQYF. CDR3 DNA: TGTGCCAGCAGCGCCCGGGACAGGGGACCCGAGCAGTACTTC.

This clone was counted a single time. Other DNA sequences in the same sample also yield this CDR3. The chain couples TRBV18 to TRBJ2-3; perhaps TRBD1 as D (5 bases). The V end was cut by 0 bases, the J end by 4 bases, with 8 bases between. Germline V lookup: CDR1 KGHSH, CDR2 LQKENI. The CDR3 loop spans 14 amino acids. This chain's CDR3 is CASSPPAGPDTQYF. The DNA of the CDR3 is TGTGCCAGCTCACCACCAGCAGGGCCAGATACGCAGTATTTT.

The CDR3 loop reads CASKVPLSVEAQYF. The CDR3 nucleotides read TGTGCCAGCAAGGTCCCCCTCAGTGTGGAGGCCCAGTACTTC. The rearrangement uses TRBV11-2 and TRBJ2-5, with D maybe TRBD2 (5 bases). CDR3 length: 14 residues. V lost 7 bases and J 9 bases, leaving 21 bases between the germline ends. CDR1 is SGHAT, CDR2 FQNNGV, per germline.

The J gene is TRBJ2-1, the V gene TRBV5-5; no firm D call. This CDR3 contains 12 residues. V gave up 0 bases and J gave up 8 bases, with 6 bases separating them. The germline CDR1 and CDR2 sequences are SGHKS and YYEKEE (reference sequence). DNA for the CDR3: TGTGCCAGCAGCTTGGAACTCTATGAGCAGTTCTTC. Its protein is CASSLELYEQFF.

This chain uses TRBV6-5 with TRBJ2-2; maybe TRBD1 (6 bases). The germline V gene encodes CDR1 MNHEY and CDR2 SVGAGI. Trimming removed 2 bases from V and 5 bases from J, with 9 bases in between. The CDR3 runs 14 residues. The CDR3 reads CASSYGQLTGELFF. Here the CDR3 DNA reads TGTGCCAGCAGTTACGGACAGTTAACCGGGGAGCTGTTTTTT.

The chain carries TRBV6-5 and TRBJ1-1, with D maybe TRBD1 (5 bases). V shed 7 bases and J shed 9 bases, with 12 bases lying between them. This CDR3 is 11 amino acids long. Germline CDR1 is MNHEY and CDR2 is SVGAGI. The CDR3 reads CASTAGPKAFF. As DNA, the CDR3 is TGTGCCAGCACTGCAGGGCCTAAAGCTTTCTTT.

The J gene is TRBJ2-5, the V gene TRBV7-3; the match to TRBD2 covers 10 bases. The germline V gene has CDR1 SGHTA and CDR2 FQGTGA. The CDR3 contains 14 residues. V was clipped by 2 bases and J by 7 bases; unmatched bases: 4. CDR3 sequence reads: CASSLGASGGTQYF. CDR3 DNA: TGTGCCAGCAGCTTAGGCGCTAGCGGGGGGACCCAGTACTTC.

This clone has just one count. J is TRBJ1-5 and V is TRBV18, with D tentatively TRBD1 (5 bases). V shed 2 bases and J shed 4 bases, with 12 bases lying between them. Germline loops: CDR1 KGHSH, CDR2 LQKENI. This CDR3 spans 15 amino acids. CDR3 nucleotide sequence: TGTGCCAGCTCACCAAACTTGGGGGGTAATCAGCCCCAGCATTTT. It is translated as CASSPNLGGNQPQHF. The whole variable domain, remainder taken from reference TRBV18 and TRBJ1-5, is NAGVMQNPRHLVRRRGQEARLRCSPMKGHSHVYWYRQLPEEGLKFMVYLQKENIIDESGMPKERFSAEFPKEGPSILRIQQVVRGDSAAYFCASSPNLGGNQPQHFGDGTRLSIL.

The chain uses TRBV11-3 and TRBJ1-2; the D is unclear. This CDR3 region has 13 residues. CDR1 SGHNT and CDR2 YENEEA come from the germline V gene. Between the trimmed V and J ends, which lost 1 base and 13 bases, there was a span of 16 bases. CDR3 amino acids: CASSLVSLEGVTF. In DNA, the CDR3 is TGTGCCAGCAGCTTAGTGTCCCTCGAAGGAGTCACCTTC. Based on the CDR3 plus reference TRBV11-3 and TRBJ1-2, the full variable domain is EAGVVQSPRYKIIEKKQPVAFWCNPISGHNTLYWYLQNLGQGPELLIRYENEEAVDDSQLPKDRFSAERLKGVDSTLKIQPAELGDSAVYLCASSLVSLEGVTFGSGTRLTVV.

The rearrangement links TRBV25-1 to TRBJ1-1; D call uncertain. The CDR3 sequence is 11 residues long. V was shortened by 2 bases and J by 8 bases, with 6 bases between the two germline ends. CDR1 and CDR2 from the germline V gene are MGHDK and SYGVNS. The CDR3 is CASSEVQEAFF. CDR3 nucleotide sequence: TGTGCCAGCAGTGAAGTACAGGAAGCTTTCTTT.

The CDR3 loop is CASSQDRRGTEAFF. The CDR3 nucleotides read TGTGCCAGCAGCCAGGACAGGCGTGGGACTGAAGCTTTCTTT. This chain links TRBV6-4 with TRBJ1-1; 7 bases agree with TRBD1. The ends lost 6 bases at V and 5 bases at J; junction bases unmatched: 9. Germline V gene data show CDR1 as MRHNA and CDR2 as SNTAGT. The CDR3 is made up of 14 amino acids.

The chain couples TRBV27 to TRBJ1-2; D is ambiguous. The CDR3 spans 15 residues. V shed 5 bases and J shed 7 bases, with 20 bases lying between them. Germline V lookup: CDR1 MNHEY, CDR2 SMNVEV (reference sequence). The CDR3 sequence is CASSPRRTYSFGYTF. CDR3 nucleotide sequence: TGTGCCAGCAGTCCACGACGGACTTACAGTTTTGGCTACACCTTC.

The V and J genes are TRBV12-3 or TRBV12-4 and TRBJ2-5, with D perhaps TRBD1 (7 bases). V was pared by 6 bases and J by 5 bases, with 13 bases between. The CDR3 spans 13 residues. Written as DNA, the CDR3 is TGTGCCAGCAGCCACAGGGGAGGCGAGACCCAGTACTTC. It specifies CASSHRGGETQYF.

This clone turned up a few times. V is TRBV3-1 (or the pseudogene TRBV3-2) and J is TRBJ2-2, with TRBD2 matching over 9 bases. J was trimmed by 3 bases and V by 3 bases; bases with no gene match: 8. Germline V gene data show CDR1 as LGHDT and CDR2 as YNNKEL (reference sequence). This CDR3 is built from 17 residues. The CDR3 loop is CASSHLRLAVDTGELFF. The CDR3 DNA reads as TGTGCCAGCAGCCACTTACGACTAGCGGTCGACACCGGGGAGCTGTTTTTT.

This sequence joins TRBV9 and TRBJ1-4; TRBD1 matches at 8 bases. Germline CDR1 SGDLS, CDR2 YYNGEE. Germline trimming cut 0 bases from V and 8 bases from J; bases unmatched to any gene: 6. The CDR3 is 15 residues long. CDR3 DNA: TGTGCCAGCAGCGTAGACAGGGGGGGCGGAGAAAAACTGTTTTTT. This codes for CASSVDRGGGEKLFF.

This chain connects TRBV11-3 to TRBJ2-1; D perhaps matches TRBD1 (6 bases). Looked up from germline, CDR1 is SGHNT and CDR2 is YENEEA. V was shortened by 5 bases and J by 3 bases, with 14 bases between the two germline ends. The CDR3 consists of 15 residues. CDR3 loop: CASSPTGRNYNEQFF. For the CDR3, the DNA is TGTGCCAGCAGCCCTACAGGGCGAAACTACAATGAGCAGTTCTTC.

The V and J genes are TRBV4-3 and TRBJ2-2; TRBD1 agrees at 8 bases. The CDR3 has 18 residues. V lost 0 bases and J lost 2; bases outside the gene matches: 8. In germline, CDR1 is LGHNA, CDR2 YSLEER. The CDR3 nucleotides read TGCGCCAGCAGCCAAGATCCCGGACAGGGTCTAAACACCGGGGAGCTGTTTTTT. It is translated as CASSQDPGQGLNTGELFF.

The chain combines TRBV7-9 with TRBJ2-2, with D possibly matching TRBD1 (6 bases). Trimming pared 5 bases from V and 7 bases from J, leaving 11 bases between. Per the germline V gene, CDR1 is SEHNR and CDR2 is FQNEAQ (reference sequence). The CDR3 covers 13 residues. The DNA for the CDR3 is TGTGCCAGCAGCGAACAGGGTTTCGGGGAGCTGTTTTTT. Protein product: CASSEQGFGELFF.

This chain joins TRBV25-1 and TRBJ1-2, with D perhaps matching TRBD1 (5 bases). V was trimmed by 7 bases and J by 6 bases, leaving 15 bases between them. This CDR3 is 13 amino acids long. The germline V gene encodes CDR1 MGHDK and CDR2 SYGVNS. CDR3 sequence reads: CASTSGLPNGYTF. CDR3 coding DNA: TGTGCCAGCACATCGGGACTCCCCAATGGCTACACCTTC.

V gene TRBV4-2 combines with J gene TRBJ1-6; D not certain. Trimming removed 0 bases from V and 14 bases from J, with 23 bases in between. The CDR3 sequence is 17 residues long. CDR1 LGHNA and CDR2 YNFKEQ come from the germline V gene. CDR3 coding DNA: TGTGCCAGCAGCCAAGATATGCTTAAGGGTCGGGGATACTCCCTCCACTTT. This gives the protein CASSQDMLKGRGYSLHF.